What follows are 8 T cell receptor beta chains derived from one specimen sequenced in a study of Graves' ophthalmopathy and Graves' hyperthyroidism. Amplified TCR beta CDR3 regions were obtained using RNA transcripts as template. RT-PCR was first run with HTBI primers, then multiplex PCR in a second round. TCRdb passed the multiplex PCR reads through MiXCR, listing each CDR3 protein once. The data show 200,000 to 250,000 distinct CDR3 sequences, about 22% seen once. Sequencing was performed on peripheral blood. The receptors stem from a woman aged 50 to 65 with Graves' ophthalmopathy.

A few counts support this clonotype. CDR3 bases: TGCGCCAGCAGCGTAGGGGGCGGGGGCACTGAAGCTTTCTTT. It codes for CASSVGGGGTEAFF. The chain is built from TRBV5-1 and TRBJ1-1; 7 bases fit TRBD1. Per germline, CDR1 SGHRS and CDR2 YFSETQ. This CDR3 has 14 residues. J was trimmed by 4 bases and V by 4 bases; bases with no gene match: 7.

This chain connects TRBV20-1 to TRBJ1-6, with D possibly TRBD1 on 6 matching bases. V lost 5 bases, J lost 7 bases, and 18 bases lay in between. CDR1 and CDR2 (germline): DFQATT, SNEGSKA (reference sequence). CDR3 length: 15 residues. CDR3 DNA sequence: TGCAGTGCTCGACCACACGGACAGACAAATTCACCCCTCCACTTT. Protein sequence: CSARPHGQTNSPLHF.

V and J are TRBV6-5 and TRBJ2-7; TRBD2 agrees at 7 bases. V lost 0 bases, J lost 5 bases, and 7 bases stayed unmatched. The CDR3 is made up of 15 amino acids. Germline-derived CDR1 and CDR2 are MNHEY and SVGAGI. CDR3: CASSYSVGREDEQYF. The CDR3 DNA reads as TGTGCCAGCAGTTACTCGGTTGGGAGGGAGGACGAGCAGTACTTC.

This clonotype was found many times. V gene TRBV6-5 combines with J gene TRBJ2-7; no firm D call. From germline, CDR1 is MNHEY and CDR2 SVGAGI. The CDR3 extends over 12 amino acids. Trimming stripped 8 bases from V and 8 bases from J, with 16 bases between. CDR3 sequence reads: CASVLSSRKQYF. CDR3 DNA: TGTGCCAGCGTTTTGAGTTCCAGGAAGCAGTACTTC.

In this sample, this clonotype turned up many times. V is TRBV6-1 and J is TRBJ2-2, with 7 bases that match TRBD1. Germline CDR1 and CDR2: MNHNS and SASEGT. J was trimmed by 4 bases and V by 7 bases; bases with no gene match: 6. There are 14 residues in the CDR3. For the CDR3, the DNA is TGTGCCAGCATTCGACAGGGCTCCACCGGGGAGCTGTTTTTT. It specifies CASIRQGSTGELFF.

The V gene is TRBV28, the J gene TRBJ2-7; 9 bases are a match to TRBD2. Germline CDR1 and CDR2: MDHEN and SYDVKM. The CDR3 spans 16 residues. The junction had 8 bases not matched to a gene; V was cut back by 0 bases and J by 5 bases. Written as DNA, the CDR3 is TGTGCCAGCAGTTTATGGCTAGCGGGATTAAAGAACGAGCAGTACTTC. It yields the protein CASSLWLAGLKNEQYF.

This clonotype was detected a few times. CDR3 nucleotides: TGTGCCAGCAGTTACCCCGGGACAGGCCCCGAGACCCAGTACTTC. It yields the protein CASSYPGTGPETQYF. The gene calls are TRBV5-4 and TRBJ2-5; 8 bases line up with TRBD1. Germline lookup yields CDR1 SGHNT and CDR2 YYREEE (reference sequence). V lost 5 bases to trimming and J lost 5 bases; unmatched junction nucleotides: 11. There are 15 residues in the CDR3.

J is TRBJ1-2 and V is TRBV24-1, with TRBD1 as a possible D gene (6 bases). Germline V gene sequence: CDR1 KGHDR, CDR2 SFDVKD. The ends were cut back, 2 bases at V and 4 bases at J, with 10 bases in the middle. CDR3 size: 14 residues. In DNA form, the CDR3 reads TGTGCCACCAGTGATTCCGGGACAATCTATGGCTACACCTTC. Translation gives CATSDSGTIYGYTF.